This TCR beta chain originates from a study of blood T cell repertoires in COVID-19. Study details: Donors in the United States, Italy and Spain gave samples during acute or convalescent COVID-19.

Data came from immunoSEQ multiplex PCR; TCRdb stores just in-frame clones and leaves some out. The sample holds fewer than 450,000 clones; 88% are singletons and the top ten take 2% to 2.5%. After removal of 3 bases from V and 0 bases from J, the junction contained 15 bases not matched to a gene. The germline V gene encodes CDR1 DFQATT and CDR2 SNEGSKA (reference sequence). CDR3 length: 18 residues. Individuals aged roughly 18 to 95 years were recruited from about two dozen US areas. J is TRBJ2-5 and V is TRBV20-1, with 8 bases matching TRBD1. This receptor was obtained from a woman between 40 and 55 years old with acute COVID-19. The sequenced material came from PBMCs or T cells enriched from blood (not recorded which). This CDR3 is CSASPRTGKGLYQETQYF. The CDR3 DNA reads TGCAGTGCTAGTCCTAGGACAGGGAAAGGGTTGTACCAAGAGACCCAGTACTTC.